This T cell receptor (beta chain) appears in the sequencing data of a study of T cells in Graves' hyperthyroidism and ophthalmopathy. The overall study: Peripheral blood specimens were obtained at initial diagnosis, prior to any treatment.

Whole-study findings and limits: The authors' 13 V-J model separated ophthalmopathy from stable hyperthyroidism.

The V end was cut by 4 bases, the J end by 0 bases, with 17 bases between. The V gene's germline CDR1 is SGHKS and CDR2 YYEKEE (reference sequence). This CDR3 region has 16 residues. This clonotype was recorded many times. Its antigen is currently unknown. Amplification of TCR beta CDR3 regions used RNA as the template. An initial round of RT-PCR targeting the TCR CDR3 relied on the HTBI primer set. TCRdb processed the multiplex PCR reads anew with MiXCR; each CDR3 protein has one entry. The sample has about 130,000 distinct CDR3 sequences; approximately 20% are singletons. Patients were excluded because of uncontrolled infection, other autoimmune disease, pregnancy or lactation.

This sequence was found in a woman aged 45-65 years with Graves' hyperthyroidism that later progressed to Graves' ophthalmopathy. The rearrangement joins TRBV5-5 to TRBJ2-7; the D gene is possibly TRBD2 (6 bases). Sequencing input: blood. The CDR3 is CASSRTPSTSSYEQYF. The CDR3 DNA sequence: TGTGCCAGCAGCCGAACCCCGTCGACTAGCTCCTACGAGCAGTACTTC.